The next 28 T cell receptor beta chains were all read from a single sample in a study of T cells expressing NK-cell markers. Reanalyzing the 5' RACE reads, TCRdb keeps one entry per CDR3 protein, without DNA. Here the sample table reports 550,000 or so distinct CDR3 sequences. Sequenced sample: blood T cells: a sorted CD56 or NKG2C T cell subset, CD4+ or CD8+ T cells, or bulk PBMC T cells (not recorded which). The receptors were sampled from a young man in good health.

The rearrangement uses TRBV5-1 and TRBJ1-2; TCRdb's D gene call, TRBD1, goes unchecked for lack of DNA. CDR3 length equals 14 residues. Germline assignment: CDR1 SGHRS and CDR2 YFSETQ. The chain's CDR3 is CASSFDRAEYGYTF.

V usage is TRBV7-9 and J usage is TRBJ2-7; TCRdb outputs TRBD2, but without DNA this stays unchecked. Germline-derived CDR1 and CDR2 are SEHNR and FQNEAQ (reference sequence). This CDR3 is 16 amino acids long. CDR3 residues: CASSLDSREGSYEQYF.

The chain has TRBV12-3 or TRBV12-4 and TRBJ1-3; the D gene TCRdb calls, TRBD1, cannot be checked with no DNA. The CDR3 extends over 16 amino acids. CDR3 loop: CASSWTGVNTGNTIYF.

This rearrangement joins TRBV12-3 or TRBV12-4 to TRBJ1-2; TCRdb's assignment of TRBD1 cannot be checked, as there is no DNA. The CDR3 contains 14 residues. CDR3 residues: CASSATGWNYGYTF.

This sequence joins TRBV12-3 or TRBV12-4 and TRBJ2-3; as DNA is missing, the TRBD1 call by TCRdb cannot be tested. This CDR3 spans 17 amino acids. The CDR3 protein is CASSLHGTATSTDTQYF.

The rearrangement links TRBV7-2 to TRBJ2-7; checking the TCRdb D call of TRBD1 is not possible without DNA. Germline assignment: CDR1 SGHTA and CDR2 FQGNSA. The CDR3 contains 14 residues. CDR3 residues: CASSQTGNSYEQYF.

The J gene is TRBJ2-1, the V gene TRBV2. This CDR3 has 11 amino acids. Germline CDR1 reads SNHLY; CDR2 reads FYNNEI. CDR3 region: CASIFVNEQFF.

The genes are TRBV29-1 and TRBJ2-1; no DNA is available, so the TRBD1 call from TCRdb remains unchecked. Germline assignment: CDR1 SQVTM and CDR2 ANQGSEA. The CDR3 is made up of 15 amino acids. The CDR3 loop is CSVEELRGPYNEQFF.

V gene TRBV12-5 combines with J gene TRBJ2-3; TCRdb lists TRBD2, though no DNA is available to test this call. The germline V gene encodes CDR1 LGHNT and CDR2 FRNRAP. The CDR3 loop spans 15 amino acids. The CDR3 sequence is CASGGLAGTTDTQYF.

The chain links TRBV4-2 to TRBJ2-5; TCRdb names TRBD2, which stays unverified in the absence of DNA. Germline CDR1 LGHNA, CDR2 YNFKEQ. The CDR3 length is 17 residues. The CDR3 reads CASSQAPGLAGEGSQYF.

CDR3 residues: CATSSGTSPDTQYF. The chain couples TRBV15 to TRBJ2-3; TCRdb picks TRBD1, but there is no DNA to check that call. CDR3 length: 14 residues. Germline values: CDR1 LNHNV, CDR2 YYDKDF (reference sequence).

V usage is TRBV12-3 or TRBV12-4 and J usage is TRBJ2-2; TCRdb indicates TRBD1, and absent DNA this call remains unverified. The length of the CDR3 is 17 residues. This CDR3 is CASSDGGQTMYTGELFF.

The chain combines TRBV11-2 with TRBJ1-3; TCRdb's D call, TRBD1, is unchecked because there is no DNA. This CDR3 has 14 amino acids. The germline gives CDR1 SGHAT, CDR2 FQNNGV. CDR3 sequence: CASSSGRSGNTIYF.

The chain is built from TRBV12-3 or TRBV12-4 and TRBJ1-2. The length of the CDR3 is 13 residues. The CDR3 is CASSLSGLRGYTF.

The V gene is TRBV11-1, the J gene TRBJ2-1; TCRdb's D gene call, TRBD2, goes unchecked for lack of DNA. The CDR3 has 19 residues. Per the germline V gene, CDR1 is SGHAT and CDR2 is FQDESV (reference sequence). The CDR3 reads CASSSRGLTSGGIWGEQFF.

The chain joins TRBV5-1 to TRBJ2-1; TCRdb lists TRBD2, though no DNA is available to test this call. Germline-derived CDR1 and CDR2 are SGHRS and YFSETQ. The CDR3 runs 15 residues. Here the CDR3 reads CASSHGLAGPNEQFF.

The gene calls are TRBV5-1 and TRBJ2-3. The CDR3 loop spans 14 amino acids. Germline-derived CDR1 and CDR2 are SGHRS and YFSETQ. CDR3 region: CASSHTSSTDTQYF.

This sequence joins TRBV7-9 and TRBJ2-5; TCRdb's D gene call, TRBD2, goes unchecked for lack of DNA. The germline V gene encodes CDR1 SEHNR and CDR2 FQNEAQ (reference sequence). The CDR3 is 15 amino acids. CDR3 residues: CASSLGRAGGETQYF.

The chain has TRBV24-1 and TRBJ2-2; the TRBD2 assignment by TCRdb is unverifiable without DNA. CDR3 length equals 16 residues. The V gene's germline CDR1 is KGHDR and CDR2 SFDVKD. The CDR3 protein is CATSDTSGIRTGELFF.

V gene TRBV6-1 combines with J gene TRBJ1-5; TCRdb's D gene call, TRBD1, goes unchecked for lack of DNA. CDR1 and CDR2 (germline): MNHNS, SASEGT. The CDR3 consists of 19 residues. CDR3 sequence: CASPGGGRRCIFGNQPQHF.

The chain combines TRBV4-2 with TRBJ2-4; without DNA, the TCRdb call of TRBD2 cannot be checked. Looked up from germline, CDR1 is LGHNA and CDR2 is YNFKEQ. The CDR3 runs 14 residues. The CDR3 loop is CASSQETSGGAQYF.

This sequence joins TRBV5-1 and TRBJ2-7. CDR1 is SGHRS, CDR2 YFSETQ, per germline. The CDR3 is 13 residues long. CDR3 region: CASKSNGPYEQYF.

CDR3 loop: CASSPKSGRSNEQFF. V gene TRBV7-9 combines with J gene TRBJ2-1; TCRdb selects TRBD2, and the lack of DNA leaves this call unchecked. Germline loops: CDR1 SEHNR, CDR2 FQNEAQ (reference sequence). The CDR3 consists of 15 residues.

The chain uses TRBV3-1 and TRBJ2-3; no DNA is available, so the TRBD2 call from TCRdb remains unchecked. This CDR3 region has 18 residues. Germline V gene data show CDR1 as LGHDT and CDR2 as YNNKEL (reference sequence). The CDR3 protein is CASSASRFGPNSTDTQYF.

The J gene is TRBJ2-1, the V gene TRBV6-4; TCRdb's D call of TRBD1 is untestable without DNA. The CDR3 is 15 residues long. Germline V CDR1 and CDR2: MRHNA, SNTAGT. This chain's CDR3 is CASSSGQGIFNEQFF.

This CDR3 reads CASSYSQGGPVGVKNIQYF. This rearrangement joins TRBV6-5 to TRBJ2-4; with no DNA, the TCRdb D assignment of TRBD1 cannot be verified. The CDR3 has 19 amino acids. In germline, CDR1 is MNHEY, CDR2 SVGAGI.

The chain employs TRBV7-2 and TRBJ2-3; as DNA is missing, the TRBD2 call by TCRdb cannot be tested. CDR1 and CDR2 (germline): SGHTA, FQGNSA. The CDR3 is made up of 16 amino acids. CDR3 loop: CASSLSSGRAEDTQYF.

The chain couples TRBV5-5 to TRBJ2-5; the D call of TRBD2 rests on TCRdb alone, since no DNA is present to check it. This CDR3 spans 15 amino acids. The germline V gene encodes CDR1 SGHKS and CDR2 YYEKEE (reference sequence). CDR3 protein: CASLRLAGVEETQYF.